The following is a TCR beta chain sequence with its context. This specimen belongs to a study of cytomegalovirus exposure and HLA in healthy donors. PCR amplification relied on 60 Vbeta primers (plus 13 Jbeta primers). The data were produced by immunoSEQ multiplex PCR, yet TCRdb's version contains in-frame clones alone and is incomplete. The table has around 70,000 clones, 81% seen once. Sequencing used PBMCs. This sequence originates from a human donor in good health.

The CDR3 DNA sequence: TGTGCCAGTAGTACGGGTACTGCGTGGCAGCCCAGCAATCAGCCCCAGCATTTT. Amino acids: CASSTGTAWQPSNQPQHF. The chain is built from TRBV19 and TRBJ1-5; D not certain. The germline V gene has CDR1 LNHDA and CDR2 SQIVND (reference sequence). Deletions cut 4 bases from V and 1 base from J, with 20 bases between. This CDR3 has 18 residues. The full variable domain, completed using reference TRBV19 and TRBJ1-5, is DGGITQSPKYLFRKEGQNVTLSCEQNLNHDAMYWYRQDPGQGLRLIYYSQIVNDFQKGDIAEGYSVSREKKESFPLTVTSAQKNPTAFYLCASSTGTAWQPSNQPQHFGDGTRLSIL.